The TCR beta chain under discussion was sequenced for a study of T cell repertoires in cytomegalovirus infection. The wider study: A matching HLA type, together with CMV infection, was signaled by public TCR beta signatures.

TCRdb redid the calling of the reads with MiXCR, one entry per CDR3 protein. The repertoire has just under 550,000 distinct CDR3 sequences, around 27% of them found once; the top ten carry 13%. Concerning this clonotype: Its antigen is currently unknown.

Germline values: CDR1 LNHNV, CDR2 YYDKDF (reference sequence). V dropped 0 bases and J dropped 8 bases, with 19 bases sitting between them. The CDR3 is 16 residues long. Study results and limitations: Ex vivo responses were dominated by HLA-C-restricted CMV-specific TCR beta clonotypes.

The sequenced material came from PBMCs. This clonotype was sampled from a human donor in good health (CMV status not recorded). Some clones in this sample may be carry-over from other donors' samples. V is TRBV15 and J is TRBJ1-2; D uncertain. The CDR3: CATSRDRRSFYEGYTF. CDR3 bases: TGTGCCACCAGCAGAGATCGACGGAGCTTTTACGAAGGCTACACCTTC.